Listed below are T cell receptor beta chains from one sample, sequenced in a study of blood T cells in healthy people across ages. In TCRdb, the 5' RACE reads were re-called with MiXCR into one record per CDR3 protein. The sample lists roughly 570,000 distinct CDR3 sequences, about 26% occurring once. Sequencing was performed on blood. The receptors derive from a woman between 65 and 79 years old in good health. Each CDR3 is given with its conserved first and last residue. A D gene is named only where the DNA matches it firmly. Clone size is stated in some rows and not others, as once, few, many or a class when expanded.

cdr3_nt	cdr3_aa	v_call	clone_size	j_call	d_call
TGTGCCAGCACCTTTGGAGGACAGGGCCGCGAGCAGTACTTC	CASTFGGQGREQYF	TRBV7-2	-	TRBJ2-7	TRBD1
TGTGCCAGCAGTTACCAAACAAGGACAGGGACAAGGATGGAACGAGAGACCCAGTACTTC	CASSYQTRTGTRMERETQYF	TRBV6-5	few	TRBJ2-5	TRBD1
TGTGCCAGCAGCGCAGCGAACACCGGGGAGCTGTTTTTT	CASSAANTGELFF	TRBV7-3	few	TRBJ2-2	-
TGTGCCGTCCGGACTACAGGGTCCGAGACCCAGTACTTC	CAVRTTGSETQYF	TRBV6-2/TRBV6-3	-	TRBJ2-5	-
TGCGCCAGCAGCGAGGACAGATACAATGAGCAGTTCTTC	CASSEDRYNEQFF	TRBV5-1	many	TRBJ2-1	-
TGTGCCTGGCAAAGAAGTGAAGGGCAGCCCCGGCATTTT	CAWQRSEGQPRHF	TRBV30	-	TRBJ1-5	-
TGTGCCAGCAGTTTTAGGCAGCATGGCCCAAACACTGAAGCTTTCTTT	CASSFRQHGPNTEAFF	TRBV27	few	TRBJ1-1	-
TGCAGTGCTAGAATAGGGGGGGACACCGGGGAGCTGTTTTTT	CSARIGGDTGELFF	TRBV20-1	-	TRBJ2-2	-
TGTGCCAGCAGTCCTAGCGGGAGATGGACTGAAAAACTGTTTTTT	CASSPSGRWTEKLFF	TRBV6-1	-	TRBJ1-4	-
TGTGCCAGCAGCCAAGATGTCGGGATAGAAGGTTGGGAGACCCAGTACTTC	CASSQDVGIEGWETQYF	TRBV3-1	-	TRBJ2-5	-
TGCAGCGTTACATCTGGACAGGGATCAGATACGCAGTATTTT	CSVTSGQGSDTQYF	TRBV29-1	-	TRBJ2-3	TRBD1
TGTGCCAGCAGTTTATCGGGTTTGGGAGCGGGGGGAAAGAATGAGCAGTTCTTC	CASSLSGLGAGGKNEQFF	TRBV28	few	TRBJ2-1	TRBD2
TGCGCCAGCAGTCCTGGTCGCCTTTTCCCAGATACGCAGTATTTT	CASSPGRLFPDTQYF	TRBV5-1	-	TRBJ2-3	-
TGTGCCAGCAGCCCCCATGAGGGTAGAGGAAACACCATATATTTT	CASSPHEGRGNTIYF	TRBV7-2	few	TRBJ1-3	-
TGTGCCAGCTCTTTAGCGGGAGCCTCCTACAATGAGCAGTTCTTC	CASSLAGASYNEQFF	TRBV2	once	TRBJ2-1	TRBD2
TGCGCCAGCAGCCAAGGGGTCGGAGCCTGGGACGAAAAACTGTTTTTT	CASSQGVGAWDEKLFF	TRBV5-1	-	TRBJ1-4	-
TGCAGTTCAACTGACAGGGGGATCCATGGCTACACCTTC	CSSTDRGIHGYTF	TRBV20-1	few	TRBJ1-2	TRBD1
TGTGCCAGCAGCCAGAGGACTAGCGGACGCACAGATACGCAGTATTTT	CASSQRTSGRTDTQYF	TRBV27	-	TRBJ2-3	TRBD2
TGCGCCAGCAGCTCACAACTCCGGTTCTACAATCAGCAGTTCTTC	CASSSQLRFYNQQFF	TRBV4-1	-	TRBJ2-1	-
TGCAGTGCTATCCAGAATACAAATAATTCACCCCTCCACTTT	CSAIQNTNNSPLHF	TRBV20-1	-	TRBJ1-6	-
TGTGCCAGCAGTTCGACAGGGGGCCAAGGTTACAATGAGCAGTTCTTC	CASSSTGGQGYNEQFF	TRBV5-4	-	TRBJ2-1	TRBD1
TGTGCCAGCAGTTACTGGATAGGAGGGGACGAGCAGTACTTC	CASSYWIGGDEQYF	TRBV6-2/TRBV6-3	-	TRBJ2-7	-
TGCGCCAGCAGCCAAGATGCTGGAAAAAGAAACACCGGGGAGCTGTTTTTT	CASSQDAGKRNTGELFF	TRBV4-3	-	TRBJ2-2	-
TGTGCCAGCAGTTCCAGGGGGCTGGGGGGCTACACCTTC	CASSSRGLGGYTF	TRBV12-3/TRBV12-4	-	TRBJ1-2	TRBD1
TGTGCCAGCAGCCTCACCATGACCCGGGACCGGAACAATGAGCAGTTCTTC	CASSLTMTRDRNNEQFF	TRBV7-3	many	TRBJ2-1	-
TGCGCCAGCAGCCCTAACCCCGGGGTTGGTACTGAAGCTTTCTTT	CASSPNPGVGTEAFF	TRBV5-1	few	TRBJ1-1	-
TGTGCCAGCAGTTCCCCGGGCGGGGGGAACACCGGGGAGCTGTTTTTT	CASSSPGGGNTGELFF	TRBV12-3/TRBV12-4	-	TRBJ2-2	TRBD2
TGCAGTGCTAGCCGGGGGAGGTCCTACAATGAGCAGTTCTTC	CSASRGRSYNEQFF	TRBV20-1	few	TRBJ2-1	-
TGTGCCAGCAGCCCAACCCCCCTAGCGGGGGGACGCACAGATACGCAGTATTTT	CASSPTPLAGGRTDTQYF	TRBV7-2	once	TRBJ2-3	TRBD2
TGCGCCAGCAGCCAACTAATTAGCGGGGGCGGCGCAGATACGCAGTATTTT	CASSQLISGGGADTQYF	TRBV4-3	few	TRBJ2-3	TRBD2
TGCAGTGGGGGAGGGGGCTATATGGGAGAGACCCGGTACTTC	CSGGGGYMGETRYF	TRBV20-1	-	TRBJ2-5	-
TGTGCCAGCAGCTTAGGAATAGTTTACAATGAGCAGTTCTTC	CASSLGIVYNEQFF	TRBV7-2	few	TRBJ2-1	-
TGTGCCAGCAGTGAAGCGCGGCAGAACTATGGCTACACCTTC	CASSEARQNYGYTF	TRBV6-1	-	TRBJ1-2	-
TGCAGTGCTAGAGATCTCTTTGGGAACACTGAAGCTTTCTTT	CSARDLFGNTEAFF	TRBV20-1	few	TRBJ1-1	-
TGTGCCAGCAGTGGGCTTGGCGTGGGCTCCTACGAGCAGTACTTC	CASSGLGVGSYEQYF	TRBV6-6	few	TRBJ2-7	-
TGCAGTGCTAGCAGGTCGGCCCAGGGGTCTCGGTTTGAGCAGTTCTTC	CSASRSAQGSRFEQFF	TRBV20-1	-	TRBJ2-1	-
TGCGCCAGCAGCTTGGTTCCGGGACTAGCGGGCTCCTACGAGCAGTACTTC	CASSLVPGLAGSYEQYF	TRBV5-1	many	TRBJ2-7	TRBD2
TGCGCCAGCAGCTCCGAGCAGGGGTCTAATTCACCCCTCCACTTT	CASSSEQGSNSPLHF	TRBV5-1	-	TRBJ1-6	-
TGTGCCAGCTCCCGGGAGTTTACTAATGAAAAACTGTTTTTT	CASSREFTNEKLFF	TRBV7-9	-	TRBJ1-4	-
TGCGCCAGCAGCCAGAGGATAGCGGGGGGGCTCTCAGATACGCAGTATTTT	CASSQRIAGGLSDTQYF	TRBV4-1	few	TRBJ2-3	TRBD2
TGTGCCAGCAGCTTAGGGCCGACCGGGACTACCTCCTACAATGAGCAGTTCTTC	CASSLGPTGTTSYNEQFF	TRBV7-6	-	TRBJ2-1	TRBD2
TGTGCCAGCAGCTTAGACAGGGTGGTAGACACTGAAGCTTTCTTT	CASSLDRVVDTEAFF	TRBV11-2	few	TRBJ1-1	-
TGCAGTGCTAGAGTGGCGGGGATGGGGAGAGAGACCCAGTACTTC	CSARVAGMGRETQYF	TRBV20-1	-	TRBJ2-5	-
TGCGCCAGCAGCTTGGGTTTCGGCACTAGCGGGGGACAAGAGACCCAGTACTTC	CASSLGFGTSGGQETQYF	TRBV5-1	few	TRBJ2-5	TRBD2
TGTGCCAGCATCCCCCCGCCTAGCGAAACGAACACCGGGGAGCTGTTTTTT	CASIPPPSETNTGELFF	TRBV11-3	-	TRBJ2-2	-
TGTGCCAGCAGTCAACAGGGGGCTGGGAAGACCCAGTACTTC	CASSQQGAGKTQYF	TRBV28	few	TRBJ2-5	TRBD1
TGTGCCAGCAAACAAAGACAGGGGGCTGATAATGAGCAGTTCTTC	CASKQRQGADNEQFF	TRBV2	few	TRBJ2-1	TRBD1
TGTGCCAGCAGCATAATGGGGACTAGCGGGGGATCAGGAGAGACCCAGTACTTC	CASSIMGTSGGSGETQYF	TRBV4-2	-	TRBJ2-5	TRBD2
TGTGCCAGCAGCTTAAACTTGGAGTTCGGGACCTTC	CASSLNLEFGTF	TRBV7-2	few	TRBJ1-2	-
TGTGCCAGCAGCTCCCACGGGACAGGGGTTGGGAAACTGTTTTTT	CASSSHGTGVGKLFF	TRBV11-2	-	TRBJ1-4	TRBD1
TGTGCCAGCAGTCGGGGGCTTTGGCAAGAGACCCAGTACTTC	CASSRGLWQETQYF	TRBV7-9	-	TRBJ2-5	-
TGTGCCACCAGTGCTCAGACTAGCGGAGGGAGGTGGAATGAGCAGTTCTTC	CATSAQTSGGRWNEQFF	TRBV24-1	-	TRBJ2-1	TRBD2
TGCAGTGCTAGCGGTTCGGATGGCTACACCTTC	CSASGSDGYTF	TRBV20-1	-	TRBJ1-2	-
TGTGCCAGCAGTGTTCGAATAGCGGGGGGGCTTGAGACCCAGTACTTC	CASSVRIAGGLETQYF	TRBV6-1	few	TRBJ2-5	TRBD2
TGTGCCAGCAGTTCTACGGGTGCCGCCACCTTC	CASSSTGAATF	TRBV6-5	-	TRBJ1-2	-
TGCGCCAGCAGGATCCTCCCTTTTGGGGAAAACGAGCAGTACTTC	CASRILPFGENEQYF	TRBV5-1	-	TRBJ2-7	-
TGTGCCAGCAGCTTACTTTCAAAAGGGGTCTACGAGCAGTACTTC	CASSLLSKGVYEQYF	TRBV11-1	-	TRBJ2-7	-